The clone carrying this T cell receptor beta chain was counted between two and nine times. As yet, its antigen is unknown. This PCR relied on a set of 60 Vbeta primers and 13 Jbeta primers. Sequenced by immunoSEQ multiplex PCR; TCRdb stores in-frame clones only, minus some. The sample lists around 150,000 clones, 65% to 80% occurring once. V was pared by 6 bases and J by 4 bases, with 10 bases between. CDR1 is SGHDT and CDR2 is YYEEEE in the germline V gene. CDR3 length: 12 residues. The data were obtained in a study of cytomegalovirus exposure and HLA in healthy donors. Across the study: For the roughly 400 genotyped donors, roughly 80% fell within the Caucasian-associated ancestry cluster. Regarding the study as a whole: It was assumed in the presence/absence analyses that sequencing depth was roughly uniform across donors.

This clonotype was obtained from a middle-aged woman in good health and CMV-seropositive. Sequences were obtained from PBMCs. The chain carries TRBV5-6 and TRBJ1-1, with D perhaps TRBD1 (5 bases). CDR3: CASTWGGTEAFF. In nucleotides, the CDR3 is TGTGCCAGCACCTGGGGGGGCACTGAAGCTTTCTTT.